This passage covers 3 T cell receptor beta chains from one sample sequenced in a study of technical replicates of blood from several donors listed by TCRdb under 2017. The library was obtained by the immunoSEQ multiplex PCR assay. TCRdb provides this immuneACCESS table in a form limited to in-frame rearrangements. Some clones are lacking; in checked studies, under half of them reflect an unresolved V gene, and why the rest are absent is not known. This sample lists about 68,000 clones; 95% to 98% were detected once. Together, the top ten hold approximately 0.25% of the sample. What was sequenced was T cells isolated from PBMCs. The receptors come from a human donor in good health.

The chain uses TRBV6-5 and TRBJ1-2, with 8 nucleotides matching TRBD1. The CDR3 contains 15 residues. Germline-derived CDR1 and CDR2 are MNHEY and SVGAGI. V was pared by 9 bases and J by 5 bases, with 14 bases of the junction left unmatched. The CDR3 sequence: CASYPLDRGNYGYTF. CDR3 in DNA: TGTGCCAGTTACCCCCTTGACAGGGGAAATTATGGCTACACCTTC.

The gene calls are TRBV10-3 and TRBJ2-7; TRBD2 agrees at 8 bases. Losses at the gene ends were 3 bases for V and 5 bases for J; bases not matched to a gene: 0. CDR3 length equals 12 residues. Germline lookup yields CDR1 ENHRY and CDR2 SYGVKD. This CDR3 reads CAISEAGDEQYF. The CDR3 DNA sequence: TGTGCCATCAGTGAAGCGGGAGACGAGCAGTACTTC.

The table lists this clone with a count of one. The chain has TRBV29-1 and TRBJ2-2; TRBD2 matches 8 bases. The CDR3 covers 14 residues. V lost 6 bases and J lost 3; bases outside the gene matches: 6. Germline V gene lookup returns CDR1 SQVTM and CDR2 ANQGSEA. The CDR3 spells CSVQTGGYTGELFF. The CDR3 coding sequence is TGCAGCGTCCAAACGGGGGGGTACACCGGGGAGCTGTTTTTT.